A selection of T cell receptor beta chains follows, all from one sample in a study of radiation and T cells in renal cell carcinoma. Measured with immunoSEQ multiplex PCR; TCRdb has only the in-frame clones, and not every one. The profile shows tens of thousands of clones, roughly 80% of them singletons. Sequenced material: blood, taken from a patient whose treatment included radiotherapy and nephrectomy. Receptor source: a woman in her 70s with renal cell carcinoma. Both conserved end residues are part of each CDR3. The D gene is left open where the match is weak. Size tells how often a clone was seen (once, few, many) or the class of an expanded clone, and some rows leave it out.

>TRBJ1-1|TRBD1|TRBV29-1|once
TGCAGCGTTCCCCAGGGGGCTGGTGAAGCTTTCTTT
CSVPQGAGEAFF
>TRBJ2-2|.|TRBV10-3|.
TGTGCCATCAATGACGGGGGGCAGAACACCGGGGAGCTGTTTTTT
CAINDGGQNTGELFF
>TRBJ1-2|.|TRBV5-1|.
TGCGCCAGCAGCCCGGAGGGGCAGTTCTATGGCTACACCTTC
CASSPEGQFYGYTF
>TRBJ1-4|.|TRBV6-4|.
TGTGCCAGCAGTGACTCGATAAAGGTAAGGCGAAATGAAAAACTGTTTTTT
CASSDSIKVRRNEKLFF
>TRBJ2-3|TRBD1|TRBV10-1|once
TGCGCCAGCAGTGACGGACAGGCCCGCACAGATACGCAGTATTTT
CASSDGQARTDTQYF
>TRBJ1-5|.|TRBV23-1|.
TGCGCCACTCCGGGGGGGGTGGTAAGAGGCAATCAGCCCCAGCATTTT
CATPGGVVRGNQPQHF
>TRBJ2-5|.|TRBV4-1|.
TGCGCCAGCAGCCCGGACGGCGAGGCCCAGTACTTC
CASSPDGEAQYF
>TRBJ2-5|.|TRBV7-6|many
TGTGCCAGCAGCCAGTCGGGACGGCAAGAGACCCAGTACTTC
CASSQSGRQETQYF
>TRBJ2-2|TRBD1|TRBV5-1|.
TGCGCCAGCAGCCGGGACAGGGTCGGAACCGGGGAGCTGTTTTTT
CASSRDRVGTGELFF
>TRBJ2-2|TRBD1|TRBV6-5|.
TGTGCCAGCAGTTACTCGGGGACAGGGGCCGGGGAGCTGTTTTTT
CASSYSGTGAGELFF
>TRBJ1-5|.|TRBV11-2|.
TGTGCCAGCAGCCTGCAGGACAGCAGAAATCAGCCCCAGCATTTT
CASSLQDSRNQPQHF
>TRBJ2-3|TRBD2|TRBV6-6|few
TGTGCCAGCACCAACGGGGTAGCGGGAGGGGCAGATACGCAGTATTTT
CASTNGVAGGADTQYF
>TRBJ2-5|TRBD2|TRBV5-1|.
TGCGCCAGCACCGAAAGTCCGGGAGGGCAAGAGACCCAGTACTTC
CASTESPGGQETQYF
>TRBJ1-6|TRBD1|TRBV10-1|.
TGCGCCAGGACAGGGGGGGATAATTCACCCCTCCACTTT
CARTGGDNSPLHF
>TRBJ2-1|TRBD1|TRBV11-2|.
TGTGCCAGCAGCCCGGGACAGGGGGCCGATGAGCAGTTCTTC
CASSPGQGADEQFF
>TRBJ1-2|.|TRBV6-1|.
TGTGCCAGCAGTGAAAGGGCGGGAGGTAACTATGGCTACACCTTC
CASSERAGGNYGYTF
>TRBJ2-4|.|TRBV6-6|.
TGTGCCAGCAGTTTAACTGGGAACATTCAGTACTTC
CASSLTGNIQYF
>TRBJ2-2|.|TRBV20-1|few
TGCAGTGCTCGAAACACCGGGGAGCTGTTTTTT
CSARNTGELFF
>TRBJ1-1|.|TRBV6-6|.
TGTGCCAGCAGATACGGGAGGATCACTGAAGCTTTCTTT
CASRYGRITEAFF
>TRBJ2-5|TRBD2|TRBV30|.
TGTGCCTGGAGGACTAGCGGGCCTCAAGAGACCCAGTACTTC
CAWRTSGPQETQYF
>TRBJ2-5|.|TRBV19|.
TGTGCCAGTAGTATAGAGACCCAGTACTTC
CASSIETQYF
>TRBJ2-1|.|TRBV6-6|few
TGTGCCAGCACCCAGTTCCGGGGGGCCGTGGTGAATGAGCAGTTCTTC
CASTQFRGAVVNEQFF
>TRBJ2-3|TRBD1|TRBV7-9|.
TGTGCCAGCAGCCAAATCAGACAGGGAAATACGCAGTATTTT
CASSQIRQGNTQYF
>TRBJ1-4|TRBD1|TRBV10-3|.
TGTGCCATCAGTGGCTCCGGGACAGGCCCTGAAAAACTGTTTTTT
CAISGSGTGPEKLFF
>TRBJ1-3|.|TRBV5-5|.
TGTGCCAGCAGCTTGGCCTTTGGGATTGGACGGGGAAACACCATATATTTT
CASSLAFGIGRGNTIYF
>TRBJ1-1|.|TRBV2|.
TGTGCCAGCAGTGTCCGATTGAACACTGAAGCTTTCTTT
CASSVRLNTEAFF
>TRBJ2-3|.|TRBV6-5|.
TGTGCCAGCAGACACACTAGCACAGATACGCAGTATTTT
CASRHTSTDTQYF
>TRBJ1-3|.|TRBV27|.
TGTGCCAGCAGTTTGAGCTCTGGAAACACCATATATTTT
CASSLSSGNTIYF
>TRBJ2-7|.|TRBV2|.
TGTGCCAGCAGTGATCCTTCGGACCAGGGGTACGAGCAGTACTTC
CASSDPSDQGYEQYF
>TRBJ2-1|.|TRBV10-3|.
TGTGCCACCGATGAACCCCCGGGGGATGAGCAGTTCTTC
CATDEPPGDEQFF
>TRBJ2-1|TRBD2|TRBV14|.
TGTGCCAGCAGGCCCACTAGCGGATCATACAATGAGCAGTTCTTC
CASRPTSGSYNEQFF
>TRBJ1-1|TRBD1|TRBV28|.
TGTGCCAGCACTAAAGGGACAGTTAGGATGAACACTGAAGCTTTCTTT
CASTKGTVRMNTEAFF
>TRBJ2-3|.|TRBV10-3|.
TGTGCCATCAGTGCGGGTGGGTACACAGATACGCAGTATTTT
CAISAGGYTDTQYF
>TRBJ1-6|.|TRBV5-6|.
TGTGCCAGCAGCTGGGGGAGGGCCTCGGCACCCCTCCACTTT
CASSWGRASAPLHF
>TRBJ1-1|.|TRBV18|few
TGTGCCAGCTCACCAGCCCGAGGGGAGACTGAAGCTTTCTTT
CASSPARGETEAFF
>TRBJ1-2|.|TRBV6-1|few
TGTGCCAGCACCGTACGGGAAATCTATGGCTACACCTTC
CASTVREIYGYTF
>TRBJ1-6|.|TRBV6-5|.
TGTGCCAGCATCCCTTGGCAGGGCGGTTCACCCCTCCACTTT
CASIPWQGGSPLHF
>TRBJ2-5|TRBD2|TRBV5-1|.
TGCGCCAGCAGCATAACGGGACTAGATCTGGAGACCCAGTACTTC
CASSITGLDLETQYF
>TRBJ1-4|TRBD1|TRBV7-9|once
TGTGCCAGCAGCCGAATACAGGGGGGTGCAACTAATGAAAAACTGTTTTTT
CASSRIQGGATNEKLFF
>TRBJ1-3|TRBD1|TRBV2|once
TGTGCCAGCAGTGAACGTAGGACAGGGGCTTCTGGAAACACCATATATTTT
CASSERRTGASGNTIYF
>TRBJ2-5|.|TRBV7-9|.
TGTGCCAGCAGCAAGGGGGAGACCCAGTACTTC
CASSKGETQYF
>TRBJ2-2|TRBD1|TRBV4-3|.
TGCGCCAGCAGCCGCACGACAGGGGCGAACACCGGGGAGCTGTTTTTT
CASSRTTGANTGELFF
>TRBJ2-1|TRBD2|TRBV5-4|.
TGTGCCAGCAGTTTTACTAGCGGGGGTTGGGATGAGCAGTTCTTC
CASSFTSGGWDEQFF
>TRBJ1-1|.|TRBV9|.
TGTGCCAGCAGCCCCGGAGGTAGAAGGACGGACACTGAAGCTTTCTTT
CASSPGGRRTDTEAFF
>TRBJ1-1|.|TRBV10-3|few
TGTGCCATCAGTGGGTACGAGAACACTGAAGCTTTCTTT
CAISGYENTEAFF
>TRBJ2-5|TRBD2|TRBV7-2|few
TGTGCCAGCAGCAAACCCGGACTAGCGGTTGGGGAGACCCAGTACTTC
CASSKPGLAVGETQYF
>TRBJ1-1|.|TRBV7-9|.
TGTGCCAGCAGCTTAGGGGTCGGTTTTAGGACTGAAGCTTTCTTT
CASSLGVGFRTEAFF
>TRBJ1-1|.|TRBV19|.
TGTGCCAGTAGTATGCAGGGCAGCCAAAACACTGAAGCTTTCTTT
CASSMQGSQNTEAFF
>TRBJ1-1|TRBD1|TRBV7-3|.
TGTGCCAGCAGCGCGAGGGACAGATACACTGAAGCTTTCTTT
CASSARDRYTEAFF
>TRBJ2-1|TRBD2|TRBV10-2|.
TGCGCCAGCACCGGGACTAGCAGCTACAATGAGCAGTTCTTC
CASTGTSSYNEQFF
>TRBJ2-7|TRBD2|TRBV6-5|.
TGTGCCAGCAGTCGAGCTAGCGGAGCCTCCTACGAGCAGTACTTC
CASSRASGASYEQYF
>TRBJ1-1|TRBD1|TRBV7-6|few
TGTGCCAGCAGCCAGGGGACAGGGAGGACTGAAGCTTTCTTT
CASSQGTGRTEAFF
>TRBJ2-5|.|TRBV6-6|.
TGTGCCAGCAGTTACTCCTCGGCCCTACACCAAGAGACCCAGTACTTC
CASSYSSALHQETQYF
>TRBJ2-1|TRBD2|TRBV9|.
TGTGCCAGCAGCCCACTAGCGAAGGTGGGAAAAGAGCAGTTCTTC
CASSPLAKVGKEQFF
>TRBJ2-3|.|TRBV6-6|once
TGTGCCAGCAGTTTTTCAGGCACAGATACGCAGTATTTT
CASSFSGTDTQYF
>TRBJ1-2|.|TRBV5-6|few
TGTGCCAGCAGCTCGCAGGCGCACTATGGCTACACCTTC
CASSSQAHYGYTF
>TRBJ2-7|.|TRBV5-1|.
TGCGCCAGCAGCTTCGCCGGGCCCCCTTACGAGCAGTACTTC
CASSFAGPPYEQYF
>TRBJ2-1|TRBD2|TRBV5-6|.
TGTGCCAGCAGCCCGGGACTAGCGGGGGGAAACAATGAGCAGTTCTTC
CASSPGLAGGNNEQFF